Below, 30 T cell receptor beta chains from the same sample are listed, as sequenced in a study of blood T cell repertoires in COVID-19. This table comes from immunoSEQ multiplex PCR, and its TCRdb copy is limited to in-frame clones, with some not included. The sample carries around 100,000 clones, more than 75% recorded once. Sequenced sample: peripheral blood. These receptors all stem from a human donor in a cohort sampled during active COVID-19.

The chain couples TRBV15 to TRBJ2-6; perhaps TRBD1 as D (5 bases). The V end lost 1 base, the J end lost 0 bases, and 13 bases lay between the germline ends. The CDR3 sequence is 18 residues long. Looked up from germline, CDR1 is LNHNV and CDR2 is YYDKDF (reference sequence). The CDR3 region is CATSRVTERRSGANVLTF. In DNA form, the CDR3 reads TGTGCCACCAGCAGAGTGACAGAGCGCCGCTCTGGGGCCAACGTCCTGACTTTC.

The chain employs TRBV19 and TRBJ2-5; D may be TRBD2 (7 bases). Per germline, CDR1 LNHDA and CDR2 SQIVND (reference sequence). This CDR3 has 15 residues. The V gene lost 1 base and the J gene lost 14 bases, with 23 bases spanning the gap. Here the CDR3 DNA reads TGTGCCAGTAGTATAGGAGGCCTCCCCAGCGGGGACATTTACTTC. The encoded protein is CASSIGGLPSGDIYF.

The chain links TRBV7-3 to TRBJ2-5, with 9 bases lining up with TRBD1. The germline V gene has CDR1 SGHTA and CDR2 FQGTGA. J gave up 5 bases and V 5 bases, and 9 bases lay outside the gene matches. CDR3 length: 15 residues. DNA of the CDR3: TGTGCCAGCAGCCCAAGACAGGGGGTTGGGGAGACCCAGTACTTC. This sequence encodes CASSPRQGVGETQYF.

The chain has TRBV5-3 and TRBJ2-7, with TRBD1 matching 7 bases. TRBV5-3 falls under the ORF class, with uncertain function. With V trimmed by 4 bases and J by 2 bases, 6 bases remained unmatched. The CDR3 consists of 14 residues. The CDR3 region is CARSLTGKPYEQYF. The CDR3 coding sequence is TGTGCCAGAAGCCTGACAGGGAAGCCCTACGAGCAGTACTTC.

The genes are TRBV6-1 and TRBJ2-2; D gene ambiguous. The germline V gene has CDR1 MNHNS and CDR2 SASEGT. CDR3 length: 15 residues. The V gene lost 1 base and the J gene lost 6 bases, with 12 bases spanning the gap. This CDR3 is CASSEVGRPPGELFF. CDR3 DNA: TGTGCCAGCAGTGAAGTCGGCAGGCCACCCGGGGAGCTGTTTTTT.

CDR3 sequence reads: CASSLGPGSYEQYF. The CDR3 DNA reads TGTGCCAGCAGCTTAGGTCCCGGCTCCTACGAGCAGTACTTC. The J gene is TRBJ2-7, the V gene TRBV7-8; unclear D gene. This CDR3 region has 14 residues. Germline V CDR1 and CDR2: SGHVS, FQNEAQ. V lost 1 base and J 0 bases, leaving 7 bases between the germline ends. Full variable domain (outside the CDR3, taken from reference TRBV7-8 and TRBJ2-7): GAGVSQSPRYKVAKRGQDVALRCDPISGHVSLFWYQQALGQGPEFLTYFQNEAQLDKSGLPSDRFFAERPEGSVSTLKIQRTQQEDSAVYLCASSLGPGSYEQYFGPGTRLTVT.

This chain connects TRBV9 to TRBJ1-2; 7 bases match TRBD1. V trimming: 0 bases; J trimming: 2 bases; junction bases outside the gene matches: 7. CDR3 length equals 16 residues. The V gene's germline CDR1 is SGDLS and CDR2 YYNGEE. DNA of the CDR3: TGTGCCAGCAGCGTAGAGGCAGGGGGTGCGAACTATGGCTACACCTTC. Its protein product is CASSVEAGGANYGYTF.

The V and J genes are TRBV28 and TRBJ1-1; maybe TRBD1 (5 bases). This CDR3 has 12 residues. V was trimmed by 3 bases and J by 10 bases, leaving 12 bases between them. In germline, CDR1 is MDHEN, CDR2 SYDVKM. The CDR3 region has the DNA TGTGCCAGCAGTTTGGCAGGGTGGGCAGCTTTCTTT. Its protein product is CASSLAGWAAFF.

The chain joins TRBV9 to TRBJ2-1; 9 bases are shared with TRBD2. The CDR3 runs 17 residues. Germline V gene sequence: CDR1 SGDLS, CDR2 YYNGEE. The V and J ends lost 0 bases and 5 bases, in that order; junction bases with no gene match: 9. CDR3 amino acids: CASSVDLQAGGDNEQFF. CDR3 sequence (DNA): TGTGCCAGCAGCGTAGACCTCCAAGCGGGGGGCGACAATGAGCAGTTCTTC.

V and J are TRBV5-1 and TRBJ2-4, with a tentative D call TRBD1 (6 bases). This CDR3 contains 20 residues. The V end lost 0 bases, the J end lost 2 bases, and 24 bases lay between the germline ends. Germline V gives CDR1 SGHRS, CDR2 YFSETQ. The CDR3 spells CASSLDSAGTRASPKNIQYF. CDR3 nucleotides: TGCGCCAGCAGCTTGGATTCCGCCGGGACAAGGGCTTCACCCAAAAACATTCAGTACTTC.

The V and J genes are TRBV5-1 and TRBJ2-2, with 7 bases lining up with TRBD1. The CDR3 is 17 residues long. V dropped 3 bases and J dropped 4; count of bases not matched to a gene: 12. Germline lookup yields CDR1 SGHRS and CDR2 YFSETQ. CDR3 region: CASSYPDRRPSTGELFF. The CDR3 region has the DNA TGCGCCAGCAGCTACCCGGACAGGCGGCCTAGCACCGGGGAGCTGTTTTTT.

The chain recombines TRBV30 with TRBJ1-5; TRBD1 matches 12 bases. J was trimmed by 6 bases and V by 3 bases; bases with no gene match: 6. The CDR3 sequence is 15 residues long. In germline, CDR1 is GTSNPN, CDR2 SVGIG (reference sequence). CDR3 sequence (DNA): TGTGCCTGGAGCGTTGGGACAGGGGGCGGTCAGCCCCAGCATTTT. Its protein is CAWSVGTGGGQPQHF. Combining the CDR3 with reference TRBV30 and TRBJ1-5 gives the whole variable domain SQTIHQWPATLVQPVGSPLSLECTVEGTSNPNLYWYRQAAGRGLQLLFYSVGIGQISSEVPQNLSASRPQDRQFILSSKKLLLSDSGFYLCAWSVGTGGGQPQHFGDGTRLSIL.

The gene calls are TRBV6-5 and TRBJ1-4; D is unclear. Germline V gene data show CDR1 as MNHEY and CDR2 as SVGAGI. This CDR3 has 15 residues. The V and J ends lost 6 bases and 2 bases respectively, with 13 bases between them. The CDR3 is CASSHLAGTNEKLFF. For the CDR3, the DNA is TGTGCCAGCAGCCACTTAGCGGGGACTAATGAAAAACTGTTTTTT.

The rearrangement joins TRBV7-2 to TRBJ2-3, with 11 bases lining up with TRBD2. Losses at the gene ends were 9 bases for V and 3 bases for J; bases not matched to a gene: 5. The CDR3 is 14 amino acids. Germline loops: CDR1 SGHTA, CDR2 FQGNSA. CDR3 residues: CASVAGGGTDTQYF. In DNA form, the CDR3 reads TGTGCCAGTGTAGCGGGGGGGGGAACAGATACGCAGTATTTT.

J is TRBJ2-7 and V is TRBV4-1; unclear D gene. There are 13 residues in the CDR3. Trimming stripped 1 base from V and 3 bases from J, with 7 bases between. Germline values: CDR1 MGHRA, CDR2 YSYEKL. Written as DNA, the CDR3 is TGCGCCAGCAGCCAAGTCGTCAGCTACGAGCAGTACTTC. This gives the protein CASSQVVSYEQYF.

This chain connects TRBV24-1 to TRBJ2-3; perhaps TRBD2 as D (5 bases). V was trimmed by 3 bases and J by 0 bases, leaving 12 bases between them. The CDR3 sequence is 16 residues long. The V gene's germline CDR1 is KGHDR and CDR2 SFDVKD. CDR3 nucleotides: TGTGCCACCAGTGATCCTGGACTGATTAGCACAGATACGCAGTATTTT. Protein: CATSDPGLISTDTQYF.

This chain links TRBV4-1 with TRBJ2-7, with TRBD1 identical over 8 bases. Germline-derived CDR1 and CDR2 are MGHRA and YSYEKL. Trimming removed 3 bases from V and 7 bases from J; junction bases left unmatched: 8. The CDR3 runs to 14 residues. The CDR3 sequence is CASSQLQGAGEQYF. The DNA of the CDR3 is TGCGCCAGCAGCCAGCTGCAGGGGGCGGGGGAGCAGTACTTC.

The rearrangement links TRBV18 to TRBJ2-1, with 8 bases lining up with TRBD1. Trimming at V came to 0 bases and at J to 7 bases, leaving 8 bases not matched to a gene. CDR1 is KGHSH, CDR2 LQKENI, per germline. The CDR3 has 16 amino acids. The CDR3 DNA follows: TGTGCCAGCTCACCACCGGGGGCAGGGGGCATTAATGAGCAGTTCTTC. This sequence encodes CASSPPGAGGINEQFF. The full variable domain, completed using reference TRBV18 and TRBJ2-1, is NAGVMQNPRHLVRRRGQEARLRCSPMKGHSHVYWYRQLPEEGLKFMVYLQKENIIDESGMPKERFSAEFPKEGPSILRIQQVVRGDSAAYFCASSPPGAGGINEQFFGPGTRLTVL.

The gene calls are TRBV30 and TRBJ2-5; 7 positions agree with TRBD1. CDR1 is GTSNPN and CDR2 is SVGIG in the germline V gene (reference sequence). J lost 5 bases, V lost 1 base, and 4 bases had no gene match. The CDR3 is 13 residues long. CDR3 sequence (DNA): TGTGCCTGGAGTGAGGGGGCCATTGAGACCCAGTACTTC. Translated, it gives CAWSEGAIETQYF. The variable domain in full, completed from reference TRBV30 and TRBJ2-5, reads SQTIHQWPATLVQPVGSPLSLECTVEGTSNPNLYWYRQAAGRGLQLLFYSVGIGQISSEVPQNLSASRPQDRQFILSSKKLLLSDSGFYLCAWSEGAIETQYFGPGTRLLVL.

This chain uses TRBV6-5 with TRBJ1-2; possibly TRBD1 for D (6 bases). The germline V and J ends were trimmed by 2 bases and 3 bases, with 13 bases remaining between them. The V gene's germline CDR1 is MNHEY and CDR2 SVGAGI. CDR3 length: 15 residues. The CDR3 bases are TGTGCCAGCAGTTACAGTGGCAGGGGTGACTATGGCTACACCTTC. Protein product: CASSYSGRGDYGYTF.

This chain joins TRBV4-2 and TRBJ1-1; maybe TRBD1 (6 bases). The CDR3 covers 17 residues. With 4 bases removed from V and 9 bases from J, the gap between germline ends came to 27 bases. The germline gives CDR1 LGHNA, CDR2 YNFKEQ. CDR3: CASSRAGGAKARDQAFF. For the CDR3, the DNA is TGTGCCAGCAGCCGAGCCGGGGGGGCGAAGGCAAGGGACCAAGCTTTCTTT.

In this sample, this clone turned up once. The chain joins TRBV3-1 (or the pseudogene TRBV3-2) to TRBJ2-5, with D possibly matching TRBD2 (6 bases). The CDR3 is 17 residues long. V shed 1 base and J shed 5 bases, with 20 bases lying between them. From germline, CDR1 is LGHDT and CDR2 YNNKEL (reference sequence). DNA of the CDR3: TGTGCCAGCAGCCAAGGGGGACTCGCGGGGTCGGGGGAGACCCAGTACTTC. Amino acid sequence: CASSQGGLAGSGETQYF.

The chain has TRBV27 and TRBJ2-7; 9 bases align to TRBD2. J was trimmed by 3 bases and V by 5 bases; bases with no gene match: 8. Germline loops: CDR1 MNHEY, CDR2 SMNVEV (reference sequence). The CDR3 consists of 15 residues. CDR3 region: CASSPAGGRGYEQYF. CDR3 sequence (DNA): TGTGCCAGCAGTCCCGCGGGCGGGAGGGGCTACGAGCAGTACTTC.

The genes are TRBV18 and TRBJ2-7, with 9 bases aligning to TRBD1. V trimming: 2 bases; J trimming: 3 bases; junction bases outside the gene matches: 5. CDR1 is KGHSH, CDR2 LQKENI, per germline. The CDR3 covers 15 residues. Here the CDR3 reads CASSPLRQGVYEQYF. The CDR3 DNA reads as TGTGCCAGCTCACCATTAAGACAGGGGGTCTACGAGCAGTACTTC.

This chain connects TRBV7-9 to TRBJ2-1; possible D gene TRBD1, 5 bases. The germline V and J ends were trimmed by 0 bases and 6 bases, with 9 bases remaining between them. The germline gives CDR1 SEHNR, CDR2 FQNEAQ (reference sequence). The CDR3 extends over 14 amino acids. The CDR3 DNA is TGTGCCAGCAGCTTAGCGGCAGGGTCCAATGAGCAGTTCTTC. Translating gives CASSLAAGSNEQFF. Full variable domain (rest looked up from reference TRBV7-9 and TRBJ2-1): DTGVSQNPRHKITKRGQNVTFRCDPISEHNRLYWYRQTLGQGPEFLTYFQNEAQLEKSRLLSDRFSAERPKGSFSTLEIQRTEQGDSAMYLCASSLAAGSNEQFFGPGTRLTVL.

This chain joins TRBV11-2 and TRBJ2-7; 7 bases fit TRBD1. CDR3 length equals 16 residues. The germline V gene has CDR1 SGHAT and CDR2 FQNNGV. The ends lost 2 bases at V and 3 bases at J; junction bases unmatched: 10. CDR3 DNA: TGTGCCAGCAGCTTAAAGACAGGGAAATTGGTCTACGAGCAGTACTTC. Protein sequence: CASSLKTGKLVYEQYF.

This clone was seen more than once but under ten times. The chain joins TRBV14 to TRBJ1-5; no reliable D call. CDR1 and CDR2 (germline): SGHDN, FVKESK. V lost 0 bases, J lost 5 bases, and 5 bases lay in between. The length of the CDR3 is 13 residues. CDR3 sequence (DNA): TGTGCCAGCAGCCAAGAGAGGGATCAGCCCCAGCATTTT. It is translated as CASSQERDQPQHF. The variable domain in full, with the rest retrieved from reference TRBV14 and TRBJ1-5, is EAGVTQFPSHSVIEKGQTVTLRCDPISGHDNLYWYRRVMGKEIKFLLHFVKESKQDESGMPNNRFLAERTGGTYSTLKVQPAELEDSGVYFCASSQERDQPQHFGDGTRLSIL.

This clone was detected once. This chain links TRBV23-1 with TRBJ1-1; no clear D gene. TRBV23-1 is filed as an ORF, its function uncertain. The ends were cut back, 8 bases at V and 6 bases at J, with 7 bases in the middle. This CDR3 has 10 amino acids. This chain's CDR3 is CASAEAEAFF. The DNA of the CDR3 is TGCGCCAGCGCGGAGGCTGAAGCTTTCTTT.

V and J are TRBV11-2 and TRBJ2-7, with 10 bases matching TRBD1. V was pared by 5 bases and J by 2 bases, with 9 bases of the junction left unmatched. The germline V gene has CDR1 SGHAT and CDR2 FQNNGV. This CDR3 comprises 16 residues. DNA of the CDR3: TGTGCCAGCAGCAAAAACCCGGGACAGGGGACCTACGAGCAGTACTTC. It specifies CASSKNPGQGTYEQYF.

The CDR3 DNA sequence: TGCGCCAGCAGCTTGGACAGGGTCAACGAGCAGTACTTC. Residues: CASSLDRVNEQYF. This rearrangement joins TRBV5-1 to TRBJ2-7; TRBD1 might be the D (6 bases). V lost 0 bases to trimming and J lost 5 bases, with 9 bases between them. The CDR3 is 13 amino acids. Germline V lookup: CDR1 SGHRS, CDR2 YFSETQ.